Reported below is one T cell receptor (beta chain). Assay used: immunoSEQ multiplex PCR; TCRdb lists only in-frame clones, some missing. The sample lists approximately 89,000 clones; about 93% were seen once. The V gene's germline CDR1 is SQVTM and CDR2 ANQGSEA. V shed 7 bases and J 6 bases; nucleotides not matched to a gene: 8. The CDR3 has 12 residues. The entry originates in a study of T cell changes during pregnancy in multiple sclerosis. This clonotype was obtained from a female donor with multiple sclerosis, enrolled in a pregnancy study. The sample consisted of peripheral blood, taken in the third trimester of pregnancy. The chain has TRBV29-1 and TRBJ1-2; the match to TRBD1 covers 7 bases. In DNA, the CDR3 is TGCAGCGCAGTACAGGGGACCAATGGCTACACCTTC. It codes for CSAVQGTNGYTF. Full variable domain (rest looked up from reference TRBV29-1 and TRBJ1-2): SAVISQKPSRDICQRGTSLTIQCQVDSQVTMMFWYRQQPGQSLTLIATANQGSEATYESGFVIDKFPISRPNLTFSTLTVSNMSPEDSSIYLCSAVQGTNGYTFGSGTRLTVV.